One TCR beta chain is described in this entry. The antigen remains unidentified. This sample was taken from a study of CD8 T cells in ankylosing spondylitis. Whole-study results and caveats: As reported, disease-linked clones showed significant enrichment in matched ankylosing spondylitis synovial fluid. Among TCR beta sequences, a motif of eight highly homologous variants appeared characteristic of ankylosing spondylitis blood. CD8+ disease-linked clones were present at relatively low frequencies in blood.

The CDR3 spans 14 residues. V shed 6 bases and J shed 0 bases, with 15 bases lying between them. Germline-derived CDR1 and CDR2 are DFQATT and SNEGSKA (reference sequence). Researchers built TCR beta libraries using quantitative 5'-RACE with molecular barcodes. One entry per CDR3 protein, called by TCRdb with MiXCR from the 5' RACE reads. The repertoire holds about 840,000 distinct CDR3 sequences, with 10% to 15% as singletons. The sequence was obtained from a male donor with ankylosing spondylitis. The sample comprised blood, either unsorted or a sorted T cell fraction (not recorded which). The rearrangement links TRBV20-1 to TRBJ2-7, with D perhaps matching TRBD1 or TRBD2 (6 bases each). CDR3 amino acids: CSALGQTSSYEQYF. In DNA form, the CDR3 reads TGCAGTGCCCTCGGACAGACTAGCTCCTACGAGCAGTACTTC.